These 24 T cell receptor beta chains were sequenced from one sample in a study of blood T cell repertoires in COVID-19. Profiled with immunoSEQ multiplex PCR; TCRdb holds only in-frame clones, not every one. The table has about 210,000 clones, roughly 90% seen once. The sequencing sample was made of peripheral blood. The receptor set was obtained from a woman between 65 and 79 years old with acute or convalescent COVID-19.

The chain couples TRBV18 to TRBJ2-1; D may be TRBD2 (6 bases). The V end lost 3 bases, the J end lost 7 bases, and 10 bases lay between the germline ends. The germline CDR1 and CDR2 sequences are KGHSH and LQKENI. The CDR3 is 13 residues long. CDR3 DNA sequence: TGTGCCAGCTCACCGGTTCGGGGGAATGAGCAGTTCTTC. This encodes CASSPVRGNEQFF.

The CDR3: CASSLDGQANEKLFF. DNA of the CDR3: TGTGCCAGCAGCTTGGATGGGCAGGCTAATGAAAAACTGTTTTTT. The rearrangement joins TRBV5-5 to TRBJ1-4; D gene unclear. V lost 0 bases and J 3 bases, leaving 9 bases between the germline ends. CDR3 length equals 15 residues. Germline V CDR1 and CDR2: SGHKS, YYEKEE (reference sequence).

The CDR3 bases are TGTGCCGTTTCCCGAGCAACCGACAGGCTCAATGAGCAGTTCTTC. Its protein product is CAVSRATDRLNEQFF. The V call is TRBV10-3, the J call TRBJ2-1, with a possible D match to TRBD1 (6 bases). Trimming shortened V by 11 bases and J by 6 bases, and 23 bases separated the two germline ends. The CDR3 length is 15 residues. Looked up from germline, CDR1 is ENHRY and CDR2 is SYGVKD.

The chain is built from TRBV7-8 and TRBJ2-1; no definite D call. The CDR3 length is 14 residues. The ends were cut back, 5 bases at V and 7 bases at J, with 15 bases in the middle. Germline-derived CDR1 and CDR2 are SGHVS and FQNEAQ. Here the CDR3 reads CASSPRRVANEQFF. The CDR3 nucleotides are TGTGCCAGCAGCCCCCGACGGGTAGCTAATGAGCAGTTCTTC.

The chain has TRBV6-5 and TRBJ1-2, with TRBD1 as a possible D gene (5 bases). The CDR3 is made up of 14 amino acids. V lost 6 bases, J lost 4 bases, and 15 bases lay in between. The V gene's germline CDR1 is MNHEY and CDR2 SVGAGI. The CDR3 DNA is TGTGCCAGCAGAGAGACCAGGGTTACCTATGGCTACACCTTC. Amino acids: CASRETRVTYGYTF.

The J gene is TRBJ1-2, the V gene TRBV28, with D uncertain. CDR1 and CDR2 (germline): MDHEN, SYDVKM. V was clipped by 3 bases and J by 4 bases, with 12 bases between them. This CDR3 has 14 residues. The CDR3 DNA sequence: TGTGCCAGCAGTTTTCCCGGGGTTCGCTATGGCTACACCTTC. Residues: CASSFPGVRYGYTF.

The chain joins TRBV4-1 to TRBJ2-1, with TRBD1 identical over 7 bases. The V gene end was trimmed by 4 bases and the J gene end by 8 bases; junction bases not matched to a gene: 8. Germline V gene lookup returns CDR1 MGHRA and CDR2 YSYEKL. The CDR3 runs to 14 residues. The DNA of the CDR3 is TGCGCCAGCAGCCCTGACAGGGCGGGTCATGAGCAGTTCTTC. Amino acid sequence: CASSPDRAGHEQFF.

This chain connects TRBV5-5 to TRBJ1-4; no clear D gene. V was clipped by 2 bases and J by 3 bases, with 14 bases between them. The CDR3 contains 16 residues. Germline V gene data show CDR1 as SGHKS and CDR2 as YYEKEE (reference sequence). Here the CDR3 reads CASSLTTGPSNEKLFF. The CDR3 bases are TGTGCCAGCAGCTTAACGACGGGTCCGTCTAATGAAAAACTGTTTTTT.

This chain joins TRBV5-1 and TRBJ1-3; D uncertain. Germline V lookup: CDR1 SGHRS, CDR2 YFSETQ. The CDR3 has 14 residues. V lost 4 bases and J 4 bases, leaving 12 bases between the germline ends. The CDR3 coding sequence is TGCGCCAGCAGCAGTCCAGGAACCGGAAACACCATATATTTT. Its translation is CASSSPGTGNTIYF.

This clone was observed a single time. The rearrangement uses TRBV28 and TRBJ1-6, with D unresolved. CDR1 and CDR2 from the germline V gene are MDHEN and SYDVKM. V was pared by 4 bases and J by 14 bases, with 15 bases between. The CDR3 contains 13 residues. This CDR3 is CASSSMPLLALHF. The CDR3 DNA is TGTGCCAGCAGTTCTATGCCTCTTCTTGCCCTCCACTTT.

The chain recombines TRBV18 with TRBJ2-7; 7 bases line up with TRBD1. This CDR3 has 15 amino acids. V lost 1 base to trimming and J lost 2 bases; unmatched junction nucleotides: 5. Germline V gene sequence: CDR1 KGHSH, CDR2 LQKENI. The CDR3 bases are TGTGCCAGCTCACCACGTGGGGGACAGACCTACGAGCAGTACTTC. Its protein product is CASSPRGGQTYEQYF.

The rearrangement joins TRBV5-6 to TRBJ1-2; no firm D call. The CDR3 spans 11 residues. With 6 bases removed from V and 6 bases from J, the gap between germline ends came to 9 bases. Germline V gene data show CDR1 as SGHDT and CDR2 as YYEEEE. CDR3: CASTQRDGYTF. The CDR3, as DNA: TGTGCCAGCACGCAACGGGATGGCTACACCTTC.

The chain links TRBV19 to TRBJ2-1; possibly TRBD2 for D (6 bases). V lost 3 bases and J 0 bases, leaving 6 bases between the germline ends. CDR3 length: 14 amino acids. Germline V gives CDR1 LNHDA, CDR2 SQIVND (reference sequence). The CDR3 region has the DNA TGTGCCAGTAGTATGGGAGGCTCCTACAATGAGCAGTTCTTC. Translated: CASSMGGSYNEQFF.

This chain uses TRBV5-1 with TRBJ2-4; weak D call: TRBD1 (5 bases). V lost 0 bases, J lost 0 bases, and 13 bases lay in between. The CDR3 spans 17 residues. Germline CDR1 and CDR2: SGHRS and YFSETQ. The CDR3, as DNA: TGCGCCAGCAGCTTGGCCGAAGGGGTCTTAGCCAAAAACATTCAGTACTTC. The encoded protein is CASSLAEGVLAKNIQYF.

The J gene is TRBJ2-3, the V gene TRBV7-9; 8 nucleotides agree with TRBD1. Germline-derived CDR1 and CDR2 are SEHNR and FQNEAQ (reference sequence). The ends lost 1 base at V and 3 bases at J; junction bases unmatched: 9. The length of the CDR3 is 17 residues. The CDR3 sequence: CASSLGRTGIRTDTQYF. Written as DNA, the CDR3 is TGTGCCAGCAGCTTAGGCCGGACAGGGATCCGGACAGATACGCAGTATTTT. Full variable domain (outside the CDR3, taken from reference TRBV7-9 and TRBJ2-3): DTGVSQNPRHKITKRGQNVTFRCDPISEHNRLYWYRQTLGQGPEFLTYFQNEAQLEKSRLLSDRFSAERPKGSFSTLEIQRTEQGDSAMYLCASSLGRTGIRTDTQYFGPGTRLTVL.

The J gene is TRBJ2-1, the V gene TRBV7-2; possibly TRBD2 for D (8 bases). This CDR3 is built from 16 residues. Germline V gene lookup returns CDR1 SGHTA and CDR2 FQGNSA. V was shortened by 4 bases and J by 7 bases, with 20 bases between the two germline ends. CDR3 DNA: TGTGCCAGCAGCTCCCCGGGAGGGGGCGCCGGAAATGAGCAGTTCTTC. It specifies CASSSPGGGAGNEQFF. Using reference TRBV7-2 and TRBJ2-1 for the parts outside the CDR3, the full variable domain is GAGVSQSPSNKVTEKGKDVELRCDPISGHTALYWYRQSLGQGLEFLIYFQGNSAPDKSGLPSDRFSAERTGGSVSTLTIQRTQQEDSAVYLCASSSPGGGAGNEQFFGPGTRLTVL.

The rearrangement uses TRBV24-1 and TRBJ2-2, with D uncertain. Trimming shortened V by 4 bases and J by 7 bases, and 3 bases separated the two germline ends. The CDR3 spans 11 residues. Per germline, CDR1 KGHDR and CDR2 SFDVKD. The CDR3 sequence: CATSEYGELFF. The CDR3 DNA sequence: TGTGCCACCAGTGAGTACGGGGAGCTGTTTTTT.

The rearrangement uses TRBV3-1 (or the pseudogene TRBV3-2) and TRBJ2-5, with 11 bases matching TRBD2. The CDR3 is 15 residues long. The junction had 2 bases not matched to a gene; V was cut back by 4 bases and J by 1 base. Germline CDR1 reads LGHDT; CDR2 reads YNNKEL (reference sequence). CDR3 amino acids: CASSLAGGIQETQYF. The DNA of the CDR3 is TGTGCCAGCAGCCTAGCGGGGGGGATCCAAGAGACCCAGTACTTC.

This clone was seen just once. The V call is TRBV14, the J call TRBJ1-2; a weak D match, TRBD1 (6 bases). CDR3 length: 16 residues. Germline CDR1 SGHDN, CDR2 FVKESK. Trimming stripped 3 bases from V and 5 bases from J, with 19 bases between. CDR3: CASSQDQQGDRYGYTF. CDR3 DNA sequence: TGTGCCAGCAGCCAGGACCAACAGGGAGATAGGTATGGCTACACCTTC.

This clone was found once. The rearrangement joins TRBV19 to TRBJ2-2; D not certain. Trimming stripped 6 bases from V and 6 bases from J, with 14 bases between. Germline V gives CDR1 LNHDA, CDR2 SQIVND (reference sequence). This CDR3 is 14 amino acids long. The CDR3 spells CASREFRQAGELFF. The CDR3 DNA reads TGTGCCAGTAGGGAATTCCGTCAGGCCGGGGAGCTGTTTTTT.

In its sample, this clone was seen a few times. The chain joins TRBV6-1 to TRBJ1-5; tentatively, D is TRBD1 (5 bases). The CDR3 sequence is 15 residues long. CDR1 and CDR2 (germline): MNHNS, SASEGT. The ends were cut back, 1 base at V and 1 base at J, with 8 bases in the middle. DNA for the CDR3: TGTGCCAGCAGTGAAGGGACACTAAGCAATCAGCCCCAGCATTTT. Its protein is CASSEGTLSNQPQHF.

V is TRBV3-1 (or the pseudogene TRBV3-2) and J is TRBJ2-2; the match to TRBD2 covers 11 bases. The CDR3 length is 16 residues. Germline CDR1 and CDR2: LGHDT and YNNKEL (reference sequence). J gave up 6 bases and V 1 base, and 4 bases lay outside the gene matches. CDR3 sequence: CASSQGLAGRAGELFF. CDR3 DNA sequence: TGTGCCAGCAGCCAAGGACTAGCGGGACGGGCCGGGGAGCTGTTTTTT.

The chain employs TRBV7-2 and TRBJ2-1; 8 positions match TRBD2. The CDR3 is 14 residues long. The germline gives CDR1 SGHTA, CDR2 FQGNSA. The ends lost 9 bases at V and 6 bases at J; junction bases unmatched: 10. CDR3 coding DNA: TGTGCCAGTGGCGAAGCGGGAGAGCTCAATGAGCAGTTCTTC. This translates into CASGEAGELNEQFF.

V is TRBV27 and J is TRBJ2-6; 9 bases line up with TRBD1. The CDR3 is 16 residues long. V dropped 5 bases and J dropped 5; count of bases not matched to a gene: 7. The germline CDR1 and CDR2 sequences are MNHEY and SMNVEV (reference sequence). CDR3 in amino acids: CASSPGQGMRANVLTF. The CDR3 region has the DNA TGTGCCAGCAGTCCGGGACAGGGAATGAGGGCCAACGTCCTGACTTTC.